Listed below are T cell receptor beta chains from one sample, sequenced in a study of Ad26.COV2.S vaccination and SARS-CoV-2 variants. Using immunoSEQ multiplex PCR, the repertoire was profiled, and TCRdb retains in-frame clones only, with some absent. The table lists 300,000 to 400,000 clones, 75% to 90% of them singletons. This specimen was peripheral blood, taken in a trial of Ad26.COV2.S vaccine versus placebo. Receptor source: a person between 18 and 60 years old who received the Ad26.COV2.S COVID-19 vaccine or a placebo. CDR3s include the opening cysteine and the closing phenylalanine or tryptophan. Each record gives: J gene, clone size, V gene, D gene, CDR3 protein, CDR3 DNA. D genes are given only for firm matches. Rows give clone size only sometimes, using once, few, many, or a class for an expanded clone.

j_call: TRBJ2-5; clone_size: NA; v_call: TRBV28; d_call: NA; cdr3_aa: CASSSVGSEDQETQYF; cdr3_nt: TGTGCCAGCAGTTCCGTCGGATCCGAGGACCAAGAGACCCAGTACTTC
j_call: TRBJ2-2; clone_size: NA; v_call: TRBV29-1; d_call: NA; cdr3_aa: CSVEDGFRKNTGELFF; cdr3_nt: TGCAGCGTTGAAGATGGTTTTAGAAAGAACACCGGGGAGCTGTTTTTT
j_call: TRBJ2-5; clone_size: few; v_call: TRBV9; d_call: NA; cdr3_aa: CASSVGEGAWQTQYF; cdr3_nt: TGTGCCAGCAGCGTAGGGGAGGGGGCTTGGCAGACCCAGTACTTC
j_call: TRBJ2-7; clone_size: NA; v_call: TRBV28; d_call: NA; cdr3_aa: CASSLQQEGDYEQYF; cdr3_nt: TGTGCCAGCAGTTTACAACAGGAGGGAGACTACGAGCAGTACTTC
j_call: TRBJ1-1; clone_size: NA; v_call: TRBV7-2; d_call: NA; cdr3_aa: CASSYIDRLEAFF; cdr3_nt: TGTGCCAGCAGCTATATAGACCGACTTGAAGCTTTCTTT
j_call: TRBJ2-1; clone_size: once; v_call: TRBV5-8; d_call: NA; cdr3_aa: CASSLGGSSYNEQFF; cdr3_nt: TGTGCCAGCAGCTTGGGGGGATCATCCTACAATGAGCAGTTCTTC
j_call: TRBJ2-1; clone_size: NA; v_call: TRBV6-2/TRBV6-3; d_call: TRBD1; cdr3_aa: CASSDALGQGNYNEQFF; cdr3_nt: TGTGCCAGCAGTGATGCATTGGGACAGGGTAACTACAATGAGCAGTTCTTC
j_call: TRBJ1-5; clone_size: NA; v_call: TRBV27; d_call: NA; cdr3_aa: CASSMGLLRDQPQHF; cdr3_nt: TGTGCCAGCAGCATGGGTCTTCTAAGGGATCAGCCCCAGCATTTT
j_call: TRBJ1-5; clone_size: NA; v_call: TRBV24-1; d_call: NA; cdr3_aa: CATSRKGSPNQPQHF; cdr3_nt: TGTGCCACCAGTCGTAAGGGATCGCCGAATCAGCCCCAGCATTTT
j_call: TRBJ1-1; clone_size: NA; v_call: TRBV4-3; d_call: TRBD1; cdr3_aa: CASSPPGQTNTEAFF; cdr3_nt: TGCGCCAGCAGCCCGCCGGGACAGACGAACACTGAAGCTTTCTTT
j_call: TRBJ2-1; clone_size: NA; v_call: TRBV19; d_call: NA; cdr3_aa: CASSIGWRGRRVYNEQFF; cdr3_nt: TGTGCCAGTAGTATTGGTTGGCGGGGGCGGCGCGTATACAATGAGCAGTTCTTC
j_call: TRBJ2-1; clone_size: NA; v_call: TRBV24-1; d_call: NA; cdr3_aa: CATRTGLAAYNEQFF; cdr3_nt: TGTGCCACCAGAACGGGCCTAGCCGCATACAATGAGCAGTTCTTC
j_call: TRBJ2-1; clone_size: NA; v_call: TRBV7-6; d_call: TRBD2; cdr3_aa: CASSFTSGGLNEQFF; cdr3_nt: TGTGCCAGCAGCTTCACTAGCGGGGGGCTAAATGAGCAGTTCTTC
j_call: TRBJ2-1; clone_size: once; v_call: TRBV4-2; d_call: NA; cdr3_aa: CASSQVGEQFF; cdr3_nt: TGTGCCAGCAGCCAAGTGGGGGAGCAGTTCTTC
j_call: TRBJ2-3; clone_size: NA; v_call: TRBV5-5; d_call: TRBD2; cdr3_aa: CASSWGQRGSTDTQYF; cdr3_nt: TGTGCCAGCAGCTGGGGCCAGCGGGGCAGCACAGATACGCAGTATTTT
j_call: TRBJ1-5; clone_size: NA; v_call: TRBV7-2; d_call: NA; cdr3_aa: CASSYLTAADNQPQHF; cdr3_nt: TGTGCCAGCAGCTACCTGACAGCTGCGGACAATCAGCCCCAGCATTTT
j_call: TRBJ2-2; clone_size: NA; v_call: TRBV27; d_call: TRBD2; cdr3_aa: CASSFQTSGSGRVVGELFF; cdr3_nt: TGTGCCAGCAGTTTCCAGACTAGCGGCTCCGGGAGAGTAGTCGGGGAGCTGTTTTTT
j_call: TRBJ2-7; clone_size: NA; v_call: TRBV4-3; d_call: NA; cdr3_aa: CASSQAPMNTYEQYF; cdr3_nt: TGCGCCAGCAGCCAGGCGCCTATGAACACCTACGAGCAGTACTTC
j_call: TRBJ1-1; clone_size: NA; v_call: TRBV6-5; d_call: NA; cdr3_aa: CASSSINTEAFF; cdr3_nt: TGTGCCAGCAGTTCTATCAACACTGAAGCTTTCTTT
j_call: TRBJ2-3; clone_size: NA; v_call: TRBV7-9; d_call: TRBD2; cdr3_aa: CASSLTAGRKGQYF; cdr3_nt: TGTGCCAGCAGCTTAACAGCGGGAAGGAAGGGGCAGTATTTT
j_call: TRBJ2-7; clone_size: NA; v_call: TRBV28; d_call: NA; cdr3_aa: CASSLEAPLSSYEQYF; cdr3_nt: TGTGCCAGCAGTTTGGAGGCCCCTTTAAGCTCCTACGAGCAGTACTTC
j_call: TRBJ2-1; clone_size: once; v_call: TRBV19; d_call: NA; cdr3_aa: CASSLDLRRYNEQFF; cdr3_nt: TGTGCCAGTAGCCTGGACCTACGGAGGTACAATGAGCAGTTCTTC